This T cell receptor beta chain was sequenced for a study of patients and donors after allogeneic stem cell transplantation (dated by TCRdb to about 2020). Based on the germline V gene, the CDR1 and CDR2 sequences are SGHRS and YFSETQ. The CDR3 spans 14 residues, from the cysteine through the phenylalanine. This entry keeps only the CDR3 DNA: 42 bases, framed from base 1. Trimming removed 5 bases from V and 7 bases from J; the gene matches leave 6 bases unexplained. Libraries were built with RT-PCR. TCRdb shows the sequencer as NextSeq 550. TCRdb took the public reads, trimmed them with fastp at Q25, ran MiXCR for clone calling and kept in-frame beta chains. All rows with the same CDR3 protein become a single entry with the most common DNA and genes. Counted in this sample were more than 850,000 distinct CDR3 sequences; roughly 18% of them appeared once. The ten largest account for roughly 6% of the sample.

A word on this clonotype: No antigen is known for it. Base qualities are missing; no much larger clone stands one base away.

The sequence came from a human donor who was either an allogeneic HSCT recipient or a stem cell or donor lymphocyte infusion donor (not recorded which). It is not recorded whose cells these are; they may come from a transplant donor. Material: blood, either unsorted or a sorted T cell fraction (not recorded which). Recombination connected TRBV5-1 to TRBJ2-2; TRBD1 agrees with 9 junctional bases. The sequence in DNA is TGCGCCAGCAGTATGGACAGGGGTGGCGGGGAGCTGTTTTTT. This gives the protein CASSMDRGGGELFF.